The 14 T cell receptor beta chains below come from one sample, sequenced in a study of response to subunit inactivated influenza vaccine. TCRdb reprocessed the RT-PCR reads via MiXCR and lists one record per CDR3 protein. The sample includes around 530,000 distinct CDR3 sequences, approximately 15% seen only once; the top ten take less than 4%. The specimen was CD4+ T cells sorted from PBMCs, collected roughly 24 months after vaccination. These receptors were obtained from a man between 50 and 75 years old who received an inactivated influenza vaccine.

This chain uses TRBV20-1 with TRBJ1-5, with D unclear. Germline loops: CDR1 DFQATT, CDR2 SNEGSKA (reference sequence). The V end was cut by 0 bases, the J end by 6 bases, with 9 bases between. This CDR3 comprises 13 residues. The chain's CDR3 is CSARDRRGQPQHF. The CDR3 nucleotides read TGCAGTGCTAGAGATCGTCGGGGTCAGCCCCAGCATTTT.

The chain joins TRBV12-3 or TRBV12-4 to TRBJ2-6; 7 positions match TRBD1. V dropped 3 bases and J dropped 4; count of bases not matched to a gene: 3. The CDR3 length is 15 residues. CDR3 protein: CASSFRGTGANVLTF. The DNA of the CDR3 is TGTGCCAGCAGTTTCAGGGGGACGGGGGCCAACGTCCTGACTTTC.

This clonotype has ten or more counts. The CDR3, as DNA: TGTGCCAGCAGTTTATATAGCGGGAGGGCCGGGGGTGAGCAGTTCTTC. It translates to CASSLYSGRAGGEQFF. The chain employs TRBV27 and TRBJ2-1; 11 positions match TRBD2. Germline V gene data show CDR1 as MNHEY and CDR2 as SMNVEV (reference sequence). The CDR3 totals 16 residues. With V trimmed by 1 base and J by 9 bases, 8 bases remained unmatched.

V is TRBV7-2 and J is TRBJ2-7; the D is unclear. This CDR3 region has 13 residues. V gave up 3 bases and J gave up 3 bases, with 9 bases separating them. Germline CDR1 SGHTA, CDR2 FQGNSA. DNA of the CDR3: TGTGCCAGCAGCTTCATCTCGGGCTACGAGCAGTACTTC. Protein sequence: CASSFISGYEQYF.

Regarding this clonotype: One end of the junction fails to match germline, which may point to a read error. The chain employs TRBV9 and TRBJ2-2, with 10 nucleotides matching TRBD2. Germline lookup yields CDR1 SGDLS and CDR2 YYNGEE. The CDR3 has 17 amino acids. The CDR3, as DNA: TGTGCCAGCAGCGTAACAGCGGGAGGGCCTCGGGCCGGGGCGCTGTTTTTT. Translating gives CASSVTAGGPRAGALFF. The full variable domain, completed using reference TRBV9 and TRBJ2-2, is DSGVTQTPKHLITATGQRVTLRCSPRSGDLSVYWYQQSLDQGLQFLIQYYNGEERAKGNILERFSAQQFPDLHSELNLSSLELGDSALYFCASSVTAGGPRAGALFFGEGSRLTVL.

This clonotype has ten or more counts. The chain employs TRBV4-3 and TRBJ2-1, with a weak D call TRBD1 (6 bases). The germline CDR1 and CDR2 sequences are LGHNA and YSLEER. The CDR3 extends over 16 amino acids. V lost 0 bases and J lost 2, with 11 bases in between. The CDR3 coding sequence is TGCGCCAGCAGCCAAGATTACAGGGATACCTACAATGAGCAGTTCTTC. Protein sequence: CASSQDYRDTYNEQFF.

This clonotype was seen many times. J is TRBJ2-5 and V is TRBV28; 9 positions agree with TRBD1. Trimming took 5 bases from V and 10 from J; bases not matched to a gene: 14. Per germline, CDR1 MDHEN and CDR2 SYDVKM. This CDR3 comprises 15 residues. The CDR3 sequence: CASSELHPTGGVQYF. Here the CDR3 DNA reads TGTGCCAGCAGTGAACTACATCCGACAGGGGGGGTCCAGTACTTC.

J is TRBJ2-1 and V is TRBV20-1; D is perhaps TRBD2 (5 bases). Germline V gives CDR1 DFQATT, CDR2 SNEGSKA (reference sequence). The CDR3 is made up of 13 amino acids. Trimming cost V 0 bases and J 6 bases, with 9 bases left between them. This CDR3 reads CSARDQRFNEQFF. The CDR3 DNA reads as TGCAGTGCTAGAGATCAGCGGTTCAATGAGCAGTTCTTC.

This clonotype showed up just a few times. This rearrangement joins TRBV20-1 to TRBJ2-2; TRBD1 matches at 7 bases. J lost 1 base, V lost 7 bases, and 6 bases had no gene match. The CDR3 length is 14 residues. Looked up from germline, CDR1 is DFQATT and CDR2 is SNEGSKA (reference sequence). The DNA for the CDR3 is TGCAGTGTCAGAGGACAGGAGAACACCGGGGAGCTGTTTTTT. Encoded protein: CSVRGQENTGELFF.

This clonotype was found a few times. CDR3 nucleotides: TGTGCCAGCAGTGGACAGGGAAAGGGCGAGCAGTACTTC. This encodes CASSGQGKGEQYF. J is TRBJ2-7 and V is TRBV12-3 or TRBV12-4; 8 bases are a match to TRBD1. The J segment lost 6 bases and the V segment lost 5 bases, leaving 6 bases of the junction unmatched. The CDR3 has 13 residues.

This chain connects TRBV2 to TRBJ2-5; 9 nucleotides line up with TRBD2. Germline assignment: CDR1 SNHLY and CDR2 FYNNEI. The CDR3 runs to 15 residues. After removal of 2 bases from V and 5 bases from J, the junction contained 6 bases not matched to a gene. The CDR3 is CASSESSGEWETQYF. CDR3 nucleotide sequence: TGTGCCAGCAGTGAATCTAGCGGGGAGTGGGAGACCCAGTACTTC.

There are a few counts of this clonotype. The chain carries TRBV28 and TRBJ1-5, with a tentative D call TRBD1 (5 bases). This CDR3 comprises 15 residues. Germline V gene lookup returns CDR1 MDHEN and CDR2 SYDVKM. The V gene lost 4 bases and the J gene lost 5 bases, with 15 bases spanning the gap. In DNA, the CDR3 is TGTGCCAGCAGTTCACCGGGGACTAGTTATCAGCCCCAGCATTTT. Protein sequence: CASSSPGTSYQPQHF.

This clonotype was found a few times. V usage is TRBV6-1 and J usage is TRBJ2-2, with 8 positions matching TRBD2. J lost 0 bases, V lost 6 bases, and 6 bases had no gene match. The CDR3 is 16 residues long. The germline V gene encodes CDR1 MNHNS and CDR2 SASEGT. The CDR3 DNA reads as TGTGCCAGCAGGTCTGCGGGAGGATCGAACACCGGGGAGCTGTTTTTT. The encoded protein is CASRSAGGSNTGELFF.

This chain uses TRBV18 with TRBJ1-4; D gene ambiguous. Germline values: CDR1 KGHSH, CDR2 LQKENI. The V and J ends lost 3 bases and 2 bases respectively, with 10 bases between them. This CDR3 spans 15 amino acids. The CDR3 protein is CASSPERGTNEKLFF. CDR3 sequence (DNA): TGTGCCAGCTCACCCGAGAGAGGCACTAATGAAAAACTGTTTTTT. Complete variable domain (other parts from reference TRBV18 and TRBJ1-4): NAGVMQNPRHLVRRRGQEARLRCSPMKGHSHVYWYRQLPEEGLKFMVYLQKENIIDESGMPKERFSAEFPKEGPSILRIQQVVRGDSAAYFCASSPERGTNEKLFFGSGTQLSVL.